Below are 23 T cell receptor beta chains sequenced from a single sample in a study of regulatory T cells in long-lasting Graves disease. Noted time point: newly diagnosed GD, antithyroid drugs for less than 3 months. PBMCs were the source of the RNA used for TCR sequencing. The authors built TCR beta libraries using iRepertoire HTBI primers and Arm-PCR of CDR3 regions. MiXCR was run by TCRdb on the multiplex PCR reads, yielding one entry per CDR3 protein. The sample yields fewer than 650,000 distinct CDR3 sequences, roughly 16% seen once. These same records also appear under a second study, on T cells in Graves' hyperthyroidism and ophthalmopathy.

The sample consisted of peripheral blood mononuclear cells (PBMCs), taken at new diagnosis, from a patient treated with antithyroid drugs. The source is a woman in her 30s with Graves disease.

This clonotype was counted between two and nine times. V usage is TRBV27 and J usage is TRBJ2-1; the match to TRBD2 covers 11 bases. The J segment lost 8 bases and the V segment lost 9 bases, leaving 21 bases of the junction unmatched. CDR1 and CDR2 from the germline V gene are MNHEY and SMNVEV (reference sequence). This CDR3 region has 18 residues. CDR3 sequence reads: CASPLGQNSGRASHEQFF. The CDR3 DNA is TGTGCCAGTCCCCTGGGACAGAATAGCGGGAGGGCCTCGCATGAGCAGTTCTTC.

The DNA of the CDR3 is TGTGCCAGCAGACCCCTCTCCGGAGGTCAGCCCCAGCATTTT. As protein: CASRPLSGGQPQHF. The V gene is TRBV27, the J gene TRBJ1-5; D remains ambiguous. Germline V gene data show CDR1 as MNHEY and CDR2 as SMNVEV (reference sequence). Trimming took off 6 bases at V and 6 bases at J, with 15 bases between the two ends. This CDR3 contains 14 residues.

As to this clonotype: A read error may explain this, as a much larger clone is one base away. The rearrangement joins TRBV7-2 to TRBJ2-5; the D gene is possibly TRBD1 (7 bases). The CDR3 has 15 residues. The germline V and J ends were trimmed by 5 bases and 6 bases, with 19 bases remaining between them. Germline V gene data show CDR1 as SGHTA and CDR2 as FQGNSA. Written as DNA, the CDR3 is TGTGCCAGCAGCCCCGGAGGGAAGGGGGCGAAGACCCAGTACTTC. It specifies CASSPGGKGAKTQYF.

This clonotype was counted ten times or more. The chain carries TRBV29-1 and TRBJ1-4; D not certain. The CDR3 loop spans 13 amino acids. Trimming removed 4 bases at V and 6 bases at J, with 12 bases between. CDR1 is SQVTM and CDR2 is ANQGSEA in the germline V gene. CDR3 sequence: CSVAVARDEKLFF. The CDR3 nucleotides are TGCAGCGTTGCTGTGGCGCGGGATGAAAAACTGTTTTTT.

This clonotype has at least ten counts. The CDR3 DNA is TGTGCCAGCAGTGAAGCGGGCCTAGGGGGTGGAGAGCAGTACTTC. Protein sequence: CASSEAGLGGGEQYF. The chain joins TRBV6-1 to TRBJ2-7, with D perhaps TRBD1 (6 bases). Trimming took off 0 bases at V and 7 bases at J, with 16 bases between the two ends. CDR3 length equals 15 residues. CDR1 and CDR2 (germline): MNHNS, SASEGT.

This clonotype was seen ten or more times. Here the CDR3 reads CASSEGSVGTQYF. Written as DNA, the CDR3 is TGTGCCAGCAGTGAAGGGTCGGTGGGAACCCAGTACTTC. V gene TRBV2 combines with J gene TRBJ2-5; the D is unclear. Trimming removed 1 base from V and 8 bases from J, with 11 bases in between. The CDR3 has 13 amino acids. Germline-derived CDR1 and CDR2 are SNHLY and FYNNEI.

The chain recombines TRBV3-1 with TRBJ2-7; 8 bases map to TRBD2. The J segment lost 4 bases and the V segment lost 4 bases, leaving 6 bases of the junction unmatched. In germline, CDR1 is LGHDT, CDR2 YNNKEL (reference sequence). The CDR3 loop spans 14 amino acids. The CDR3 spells CASSRSGGRYEQYF. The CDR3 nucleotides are TGTGCCAGCAGCCGATCGGGGGGGCGGTACGAGCAGTACTTC.

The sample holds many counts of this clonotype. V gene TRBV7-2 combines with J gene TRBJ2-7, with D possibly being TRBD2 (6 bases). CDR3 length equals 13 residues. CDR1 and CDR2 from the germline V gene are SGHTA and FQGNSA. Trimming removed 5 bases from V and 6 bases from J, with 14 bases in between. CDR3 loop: CASSRLGRGEQYF. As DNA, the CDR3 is TGTGCCAGCAGCCGGTTGGGGCGGGGCGAGCAGTACTTC.

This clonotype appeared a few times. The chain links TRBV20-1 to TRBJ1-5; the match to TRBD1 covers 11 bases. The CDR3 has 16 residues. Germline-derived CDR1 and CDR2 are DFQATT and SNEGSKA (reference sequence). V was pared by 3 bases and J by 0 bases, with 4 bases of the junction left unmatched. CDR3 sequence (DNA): TGCAGTGCTAGGGACAGGGGGCATTATAGCAATCAGCCCCAGCATTTT. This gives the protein CSARDRGHYSNQPQHF.

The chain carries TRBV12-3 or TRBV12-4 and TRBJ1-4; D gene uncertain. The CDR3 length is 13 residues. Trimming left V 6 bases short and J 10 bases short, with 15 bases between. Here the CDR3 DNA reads TGTGCCAGCAGCAACAACCAGCCCCGAAAACTGTTTTTT. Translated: CASSNNQPRKLFF.

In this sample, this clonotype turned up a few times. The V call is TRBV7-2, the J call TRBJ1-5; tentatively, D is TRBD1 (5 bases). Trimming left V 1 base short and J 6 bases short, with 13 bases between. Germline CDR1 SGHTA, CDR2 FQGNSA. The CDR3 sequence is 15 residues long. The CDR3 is CASSLGNAGLQPQHF. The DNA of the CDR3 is TGTGCCAGCAGCTTAGGAAACGCGGGGCTTCAGCCCCAGCATTTT.

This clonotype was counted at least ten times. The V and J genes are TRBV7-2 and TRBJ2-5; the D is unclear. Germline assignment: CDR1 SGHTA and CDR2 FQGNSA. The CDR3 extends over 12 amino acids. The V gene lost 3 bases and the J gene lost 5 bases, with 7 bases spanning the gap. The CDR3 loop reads CASSFPGETQYF. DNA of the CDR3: TGTGCCAGCAGCTTCCCCGGGGAGACCCAGTACTTC. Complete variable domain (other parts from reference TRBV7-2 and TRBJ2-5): GAGVSQSPSNKVTEKGKDVELRCDPISGHTALYWYRQSLGQGLEFLIYFQGNSAPDKSGLPSDRFSAERTGGSVSTLTIQRTQQEDSAVYLCASSFPGETQYFGPGTRLLVL.

The DNA for the CDR3 is TGTGCCAGCAGCGCCTTGGGCAGCAATGAGCAGTTCTTC. Protein: CASSALGSNEQFF. The gene calls are TRBV9 and TRBJ2-1, with D uncertain. The CDR3 length is 13 residues. Germline CDR1 and CDR2: SGDLS and YYNGEE. The ends were cut back, 3 bases at V and 6 bases at J, with 10 bases in the middle.

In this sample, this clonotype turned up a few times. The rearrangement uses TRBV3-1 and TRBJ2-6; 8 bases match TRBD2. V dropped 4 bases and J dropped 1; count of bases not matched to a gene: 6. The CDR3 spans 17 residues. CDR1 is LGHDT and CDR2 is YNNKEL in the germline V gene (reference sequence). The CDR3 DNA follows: TGTGCCAGCAGCCCGGGACTAGGAGGATCTGGGGCCAACGTCCTGACTTTC. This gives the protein CASSPGLGGSGANVLTF.

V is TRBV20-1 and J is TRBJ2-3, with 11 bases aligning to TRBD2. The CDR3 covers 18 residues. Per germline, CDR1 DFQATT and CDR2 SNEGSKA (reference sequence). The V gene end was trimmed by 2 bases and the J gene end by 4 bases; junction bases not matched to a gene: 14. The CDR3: CSARKGLAGGPSPDTQYF. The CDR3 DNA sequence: TGCAGTGCTAGAAAGGGGTTAGCGGGAGGGCCTAGCCCAGATACGCAGTATTTT.

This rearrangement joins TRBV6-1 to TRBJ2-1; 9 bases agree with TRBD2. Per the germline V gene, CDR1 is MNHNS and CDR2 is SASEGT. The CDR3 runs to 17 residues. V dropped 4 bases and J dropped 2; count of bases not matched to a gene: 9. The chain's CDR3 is CASSVGGSGRAYNEQFF. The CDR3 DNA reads TGTGCCAGCAGTGTAGGGGGTAGCGGGAGAGCCTACAATGAGCAGTTCTTC.

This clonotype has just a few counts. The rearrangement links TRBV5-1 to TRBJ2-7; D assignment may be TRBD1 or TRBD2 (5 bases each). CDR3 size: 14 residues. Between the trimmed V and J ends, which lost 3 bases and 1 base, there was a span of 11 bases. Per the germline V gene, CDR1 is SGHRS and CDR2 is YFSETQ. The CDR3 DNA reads TGCGCCAGCAGCTCCCCCGAGGGGTCCTACGAGCAGTACTTC. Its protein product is CASSSPEGSYEQYF.

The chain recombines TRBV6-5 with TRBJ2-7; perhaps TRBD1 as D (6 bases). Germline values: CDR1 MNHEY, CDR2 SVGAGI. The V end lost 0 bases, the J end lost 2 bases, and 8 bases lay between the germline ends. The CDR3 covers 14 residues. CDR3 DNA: TGTGCCAGCAGTTACTCCCAGGGGACCTACGAGCAGTACTTC. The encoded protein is CASSYSQGTYEQYF.

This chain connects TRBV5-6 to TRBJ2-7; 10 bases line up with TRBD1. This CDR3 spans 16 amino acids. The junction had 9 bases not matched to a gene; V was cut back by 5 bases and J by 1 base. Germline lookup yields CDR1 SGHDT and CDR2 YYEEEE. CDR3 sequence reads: CASSLLPGQGSYEQYF. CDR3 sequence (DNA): TGTGCCAGCAGTCTGCTCCCGGGACAGGGGTCCTACGAGCAGTACTTC. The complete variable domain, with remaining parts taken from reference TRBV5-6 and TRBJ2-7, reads DAGVTQSPTHLIKTRGQQVTLRCSPKSGHDTVSWYQQALGQGPQFIFQYYEEEERQRGNFPDRFSGHQFPNYSSELNVNALLLGDSALYLCASSLLPGQGSYEQYFGPGTRLTVT.

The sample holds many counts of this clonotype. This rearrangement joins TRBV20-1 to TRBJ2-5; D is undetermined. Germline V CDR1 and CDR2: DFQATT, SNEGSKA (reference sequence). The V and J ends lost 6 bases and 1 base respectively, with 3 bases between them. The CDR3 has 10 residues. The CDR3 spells CSAVQETQYF. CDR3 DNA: TGCAGTGCGGTCCAAGAGACCCAGTACTTC.

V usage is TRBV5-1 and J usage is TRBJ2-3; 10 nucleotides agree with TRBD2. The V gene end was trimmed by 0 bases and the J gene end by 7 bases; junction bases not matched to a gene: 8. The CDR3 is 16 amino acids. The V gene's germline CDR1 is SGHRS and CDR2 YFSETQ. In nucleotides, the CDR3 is TGCGCCAGCAGCTTGGACTTTATAGCGGGAGGTCATACGCAGTATTTT. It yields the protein CASSLDFIAGGHTQYF.

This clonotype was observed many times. CDR3 DNA sequence: TGTGCAGTAGCGGGAGGAATCTCCTACGAGCAGTACTTC. This sequence encodes CAVAGGISYEQYF. The V gene is TRBV7-2, the J gene TRBJ2-7; 10 bases line up with TRBD2. Germline V CDR1 and CDR2: SGHTA, FQGNSA. The length of the CDR3 is 13 residues.

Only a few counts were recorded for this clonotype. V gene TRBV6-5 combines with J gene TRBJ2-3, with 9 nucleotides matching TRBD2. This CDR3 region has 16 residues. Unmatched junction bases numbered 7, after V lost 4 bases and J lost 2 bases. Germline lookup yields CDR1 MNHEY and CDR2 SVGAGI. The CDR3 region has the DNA TGTGCCAGCAGTTCCAGACTAGCGGAGTTCACAGATACGCAGTATTTT. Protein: CASSSRLAEFTDTQYF.